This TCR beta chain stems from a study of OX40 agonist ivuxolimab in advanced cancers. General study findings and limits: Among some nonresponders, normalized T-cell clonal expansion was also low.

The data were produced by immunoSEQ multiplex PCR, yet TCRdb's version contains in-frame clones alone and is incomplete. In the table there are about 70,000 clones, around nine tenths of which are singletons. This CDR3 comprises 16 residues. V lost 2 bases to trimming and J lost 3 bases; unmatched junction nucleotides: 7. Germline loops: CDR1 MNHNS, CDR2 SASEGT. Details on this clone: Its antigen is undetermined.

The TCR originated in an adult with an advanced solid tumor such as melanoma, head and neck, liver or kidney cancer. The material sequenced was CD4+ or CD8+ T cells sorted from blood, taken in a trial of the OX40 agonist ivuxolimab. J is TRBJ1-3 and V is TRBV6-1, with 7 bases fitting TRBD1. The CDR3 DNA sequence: TGTGCCAGCAGTGAACCACCGGGACAGATTGGAAACACCATATATTTT. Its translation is CASSEPPGQIGNTIYF.